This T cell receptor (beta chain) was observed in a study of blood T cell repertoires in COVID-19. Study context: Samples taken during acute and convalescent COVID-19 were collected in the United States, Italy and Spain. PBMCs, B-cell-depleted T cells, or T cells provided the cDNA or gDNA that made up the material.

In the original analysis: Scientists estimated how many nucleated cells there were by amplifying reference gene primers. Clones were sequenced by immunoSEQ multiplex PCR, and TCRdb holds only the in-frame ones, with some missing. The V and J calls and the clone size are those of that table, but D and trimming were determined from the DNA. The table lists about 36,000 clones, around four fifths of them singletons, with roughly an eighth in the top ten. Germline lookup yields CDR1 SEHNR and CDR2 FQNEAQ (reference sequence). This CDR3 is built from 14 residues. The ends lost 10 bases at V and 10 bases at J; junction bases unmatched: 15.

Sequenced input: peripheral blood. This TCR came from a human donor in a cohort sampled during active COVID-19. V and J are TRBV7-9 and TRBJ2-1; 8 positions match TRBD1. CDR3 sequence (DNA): TGTGCCACCAGAGCCGGGACAGGTCTGGGGGAGCAGTTCTTC. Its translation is CATRAGTGLGEQFF.